This is a list of T cell receptor beta chains from one sample in a study of T cell changes during pregnancy in multiple sclerosis. TCRdb's copy holds only in-frame clones and misses some; the assay was immunoSEQ multiplex PCR. The table lists some 80,000 clones, nearly 95% of them singletons. The sequenced sample was CD4+ T cells from peripheral blood mononuclear cells, obtained after pregnancy. These receptors were collected from a female donor with multiple sclerosis, enrolled in a pregnancy study. The CDR3 runs from the conserved cysteine through the conserved F or W. The D gene is left open where the match is weak. Clone size is given for some rows only: seen once, a few or many times, or a class if the clone is expanded.

J gene: TRBJ1-2
D gene: -
V gene: TRBV1
clone size: -
CDR3 protein: CTSRNEGDYGYTF
CDR3 DNA: TGCACCAGCAGGAACGAGGGGGACTATGGCTACACCTTC

J gene: TRBJ2-3
D gene: -
V gene: TRBV28
clone size: -
CDR3 protein: CASSSHRTDTQYF
CDR3 DNA: TGTGCCAGCAGTTCACACCGCACAGATACGCAGTATTTT

J gene: TRBJ2-3
D gene: TRBD1
V gene: TRBV7-9
clone size: -
CDR3 protein: CASSSSRGWETDTQYF
CDR3 DNA: TGTGCCAGCAGCTCAAGCAGGGGGTGGGAGACAGATACGCAGTATTTT

J gene: TRBJ2-7
D gene: -
V gene: TRBV30
clone size: -
CDR3 protein: CAWSVYRVRRGSAIGSYEQYF
CDR3 DNA: TGTGCCTGGAGTGTATATCGGGTTCGTAGGGGGTCGGCCATCGGATCCTACGAGCAGTACTTC

J gene: TRBJ2-7
D gene: TRBD1
V gene: TRBV28
clone size: few
CDR3 protein: CASRGQHEQYF
CDR3 DNA: TGTGCCAGCAGGGGACAGCACGAGCAGTACTTC

J gene: TRBJ2-5
D gene: TRBD1
V gene: TRBV7-2
clone size: -
CDR3 protein: CASSPTRQGRGTQYF
CDR3 DNA: TGTGCCAGCAGCCCCACCCGACAGGGTCGGGGGACCCAGTACTTC

J gene: TRBJ1-5
D gene: -
V gene: TRBV19
clone size: -
CDR3 protein: CASSTPRGGDQPQHF
CDR3 DNA: TGTGCCAGTAGTACCCCCAGGGGTGGTGATCAGCCCCAGCATTTT

J gene: TRBJ2-1
D gene: TRBD2
V gene: TRBV29-1
clone size: -
CDR3 protein: CSVVVLAASSYNEQFF
CDR3 DNA: TGCAGCGTTGTGGTACTAGCGGCTAGCTCCTACAATGAGCAGTTCTTC

J gene: TRBJ2-1
D gene: -
V gene: TRBV29-1
clone size: -
CDR3 protein: CSAQQSYNEQFF
CDR3 DNA: TGCAGCGCTCAACAGTCCTACAATGAGCAGTTCTTC

J gene: TRBJ1-4
D gene: TRBD1
V gene: TRBV7-2
clone size: -
CDR3 protein: CASSRDRAATNEKLFF
CDR3 DNA: TGTGCCAGCAGCCGGGACAGGGCCGCAACTAATGAAAAACTGTTTTTT

J gene: TRBJ2-1
D gene: -
V gene: TRBV7-2
clone size: -
CDR3 protein: CASSLTPGRINNEQFF
CDR3 DNA: TGTGCCAGCAGCTTAACGCCCGGGAGAATCAACAATGAGCAGTTCTTC

J gene: TRBJ2-7
D gene: -
V gene: TRBV29-1
clone size: once
CDR3 protein: CSGSGESYEQYF
CDR3 DNA: TGCAGCGGAAGTGGGGAGTCCTACGAGCAGTACTTC

J gene: TRBJ2-1
D gene: TRBD2
V gene: TRBV11-3
clone size: -
CDR3 protein: CASRGGSAEQFF
CDR3 DNA: TGTGCCAGCCGGGGGGGTTCTGCTGAGCAGTTCTTC

J gene: TRBJ2-3
D gene: -
V gene: TRBV9
clone size: -
CDR3 protein: CASSVARSLGAGSTDTQYF
CDR3 DNA: TGTGCCAGCAGCGTAGCTAGGTCCCTTGGTGCGGGTAGCACAGATACGCAGTATTTT

J gene: TRBJ2-1
D gene: TRBD2
V gene: TRBV5-1
clone size: -
CDR3 protein: CASRRTSGNHEQFF
CDR3 DNA: TGCGCCAGCAGGCGGACTAGCGGGAACCATGAGCAGTTCTTC

J gene: TRBJ2-7
D gene: -
V gene: TRBV29-1
clone size: -
CDR3 protein: CSVEDVSGRFGEQYF
CDR3 DNA: TGCAGCGTTGAAGATGTTAGCGGTAGATTTGGCGAGCAGTACTTC

J gene: TRBJ2-1
D gene: -
V gene: TRBV21-1
clone size: -
CDR3 protein: CASSKGLAGPALYNEQFF
CDR3 DNA: TGTGCCAGCAGCAAGGGACTAGCGGGGCCCGCCTTATACAATGAGCAGTTCTTC

J gene: TRBJ1-2
D gene: -
V gene: TRBV15
clone size: -
CDR3 protein: CATSQDGYTF
CDR3 DNA: TGTGCCACCTCGCAGGATGGCTACACCTTC

J gene: TRBJ1-3
D gene: -
V gene: TRBV2
clone size: -
CDR3 protein: CASRRRRGQPNTPGNTIYF
CDR3 DNA: TGTGCCAGCAGGAGAAGGCGCGGACAGCCAAATACACCTGGAAACACCATATATTTT

J gene: TRBJ2-1
D gene: -
V gene: TRBV20-1
clone size: -
CDR3 protein: CSANSYNEQFF
CDR3 DNA: TGCAGTGCCAACTCGTACAATGAGCAGTTCTTC

J gene: TRBJ2-7
D gene: -
V gene: TRBV7-2
clone size: -
CDR3 protein: CASSLWTTAYEQYF
CDR3 DNA: TGTGCCAGCAGCCTTTGGACTACAGCCTACGAGCAGTACTTC

J gene: TRBJ2-5
D gene: TRBD1
V gene: TRBV11-3
clone size: few
CDR3 protein: CASSLGQGSSETQYF
CDR3 DNA: TGTGCCAGCAGCTTAGGACAGGGATCCTCAGAGACCCAGTACTTC